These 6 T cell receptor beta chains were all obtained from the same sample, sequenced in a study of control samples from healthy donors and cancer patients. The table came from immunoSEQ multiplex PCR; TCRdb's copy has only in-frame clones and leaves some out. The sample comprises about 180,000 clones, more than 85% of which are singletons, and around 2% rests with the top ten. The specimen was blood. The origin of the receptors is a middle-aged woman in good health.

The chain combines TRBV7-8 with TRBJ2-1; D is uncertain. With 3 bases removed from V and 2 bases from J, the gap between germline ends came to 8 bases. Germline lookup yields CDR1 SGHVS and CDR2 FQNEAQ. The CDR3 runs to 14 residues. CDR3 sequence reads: CASSFAETYNEQFF. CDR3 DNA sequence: TGTGCCAGCAGCTTTGCGGAAACCTACAATGAGCAGTTCTTC.

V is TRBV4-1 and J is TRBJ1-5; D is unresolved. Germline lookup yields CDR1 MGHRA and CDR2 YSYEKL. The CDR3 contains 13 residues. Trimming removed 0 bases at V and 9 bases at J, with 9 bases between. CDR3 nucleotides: TGCGCCAGCAGCCAAGAATACTCTCGGCCCCAGCATTTT. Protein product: CASSQEYSRPQHF.

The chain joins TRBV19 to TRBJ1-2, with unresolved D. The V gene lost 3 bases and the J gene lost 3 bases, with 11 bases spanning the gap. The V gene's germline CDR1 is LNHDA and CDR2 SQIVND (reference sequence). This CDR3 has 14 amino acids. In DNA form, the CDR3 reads TGTGCCAGTAGTATCTACGAAGCGGACTATGGCTACACCTTC. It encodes CASSIYEADYGYTF.

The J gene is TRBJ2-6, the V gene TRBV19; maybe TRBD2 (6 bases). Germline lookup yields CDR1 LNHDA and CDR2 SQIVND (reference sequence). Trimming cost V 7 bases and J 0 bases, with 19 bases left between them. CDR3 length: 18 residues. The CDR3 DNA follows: TGTGCCAGTACCGGGGGTCCCCTCCCTGGCTCTGGGGCCAACGTCCTGACTTTC. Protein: CASTGGPLPGSGANVLTF.

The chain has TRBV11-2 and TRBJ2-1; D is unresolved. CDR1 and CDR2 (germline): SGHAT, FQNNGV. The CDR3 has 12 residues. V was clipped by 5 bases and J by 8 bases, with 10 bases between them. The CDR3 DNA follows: TGTGCCAGCAGCCCAGGATGGGATGAGCAGTTCTTC. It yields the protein CASSPGWDEQFF.

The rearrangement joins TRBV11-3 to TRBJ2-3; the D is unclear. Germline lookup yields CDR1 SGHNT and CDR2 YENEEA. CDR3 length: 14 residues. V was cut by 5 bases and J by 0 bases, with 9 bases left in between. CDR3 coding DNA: TGTGCCAGCAGCCCGGGTAGGAGCACAGATACGCAGTATTTT. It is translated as CASSPGRSTDTQYF.